What follows describes a single T cell receptor beta chain. Its antigen is undetermined. The sample originates from a study of CD8+CD57+ T cells in acquired aplastic anemia. Turning to the study itself: Mean DNA quantity obtained from sorted CD4+ and CD8+ cells was 3 to 4 ug.

Broader study findings: CD8+ Simpson's diversity did not differ significantly between patients and controls. Fewer than 35 sequences, all CD8+ CDR3, were shared between patients and controls.

Genomic DNA constituted the template upon which TCR beta VDJ and CDR3 profiling was performed. TCRdb used MiXCR to reprocess the reads, holding one entry per CDR3 protein. This sample has more than 150,000 distinct CDR3 sequences; just over 45% occur once, and the top ten carry 2.9%. Trimming took 4 bases from V and 5 from J, leaving 9 bases between them. Germline CDR1 and CDR2: SEHNR and FQNEAQ (reference sequence). The CDR3 runs 12 residues. The sequenced material came from sorted CD4+, CD8+, or CD8+CD57+ T cells (not recorded which) from PBMCs. The gene calls are TRBV7-9 and TRBJ2-7, with unresolved D. The source of this sequence is a human donor in good health. The CDR3 loop is CASSSIHHEQYF. In DNA form, the CDR3 reads TGTGCCAGCAGCTCTATCCACCACGAGCAGTACTTC. Looking up the rest from reference TRBV7-9 and TRBJ2-7 gives the full variable domain: DTGVSQNPRHKITKRGQNVTFRCDPISEHNRLYWYRQTLGQGPEFLTYFQNEAQLEKSRLLSDRFSAERPKGSFSTLEIQRTEQGDSAMYLCASSSIHHEQYFGPGTRLTVT.